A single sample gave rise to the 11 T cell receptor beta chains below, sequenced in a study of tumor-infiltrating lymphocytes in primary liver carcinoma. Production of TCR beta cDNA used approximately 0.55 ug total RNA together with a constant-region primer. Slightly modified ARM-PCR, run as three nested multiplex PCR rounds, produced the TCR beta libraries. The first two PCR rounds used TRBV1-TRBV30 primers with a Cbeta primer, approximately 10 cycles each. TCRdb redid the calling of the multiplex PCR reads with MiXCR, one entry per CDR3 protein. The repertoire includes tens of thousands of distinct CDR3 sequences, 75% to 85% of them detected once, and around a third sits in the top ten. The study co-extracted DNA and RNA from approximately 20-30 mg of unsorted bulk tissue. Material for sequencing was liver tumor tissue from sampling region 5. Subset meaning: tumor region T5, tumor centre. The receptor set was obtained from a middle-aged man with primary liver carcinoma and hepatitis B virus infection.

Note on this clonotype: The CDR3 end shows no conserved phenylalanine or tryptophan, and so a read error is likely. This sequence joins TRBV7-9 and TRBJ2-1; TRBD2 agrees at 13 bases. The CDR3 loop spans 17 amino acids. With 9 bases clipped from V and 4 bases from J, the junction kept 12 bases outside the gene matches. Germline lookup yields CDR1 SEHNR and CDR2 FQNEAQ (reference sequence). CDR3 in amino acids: CASSPRRTSGGYNEQFL. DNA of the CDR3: TGTGCCAGTAGCCCTAGGAGGACTAGCGGGGGATACAATGAGCAGTTCTTA.

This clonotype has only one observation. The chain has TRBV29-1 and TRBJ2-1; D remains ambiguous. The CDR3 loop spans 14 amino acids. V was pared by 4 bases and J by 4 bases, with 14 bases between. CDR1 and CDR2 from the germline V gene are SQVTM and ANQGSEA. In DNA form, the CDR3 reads TGCAGCGTTGTGTGGCTATCGGGTTACAATGAGCAGTTCTTC. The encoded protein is CSVVWLSGYNEQFF.

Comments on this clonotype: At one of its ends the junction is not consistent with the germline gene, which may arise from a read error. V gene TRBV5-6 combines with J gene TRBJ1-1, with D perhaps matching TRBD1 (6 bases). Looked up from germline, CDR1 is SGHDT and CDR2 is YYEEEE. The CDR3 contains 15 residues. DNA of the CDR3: TGTGCCGGCAGCTTGGGATTAGGGGGAAACACTGAAGCTTTCTTT. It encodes CAGSLGLGGNTEAFF. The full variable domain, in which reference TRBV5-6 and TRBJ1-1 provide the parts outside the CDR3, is DAGVTQSPTHLIKTRGQQVTLRCSPKSGHDTVSWYQQALGQGPQFIFQYYEEEERQRGNFPDRFSGHQFPNYSSELNVNALLLGDSALYLCAGSLGLGGNTEAFFGQGTRLTVV.

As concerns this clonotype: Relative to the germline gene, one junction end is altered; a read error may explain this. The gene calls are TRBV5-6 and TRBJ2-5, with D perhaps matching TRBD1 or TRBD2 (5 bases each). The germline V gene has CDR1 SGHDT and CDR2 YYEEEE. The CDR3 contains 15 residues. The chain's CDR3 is CVSSSDTDFQETQYF. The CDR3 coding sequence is TGTGTCAGCAGCTCGGACACGGACTTCCAAGAGACCCAGTACTTC.

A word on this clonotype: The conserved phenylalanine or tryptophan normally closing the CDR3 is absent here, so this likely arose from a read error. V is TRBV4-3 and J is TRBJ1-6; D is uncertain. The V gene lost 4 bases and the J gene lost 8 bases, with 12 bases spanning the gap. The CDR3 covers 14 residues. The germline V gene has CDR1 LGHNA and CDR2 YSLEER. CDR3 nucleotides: TGCGCCAGCAGCCTTGACCGAGTGGATTCACCCCTCCACCTT. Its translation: CASSLDRVDSPLHL.

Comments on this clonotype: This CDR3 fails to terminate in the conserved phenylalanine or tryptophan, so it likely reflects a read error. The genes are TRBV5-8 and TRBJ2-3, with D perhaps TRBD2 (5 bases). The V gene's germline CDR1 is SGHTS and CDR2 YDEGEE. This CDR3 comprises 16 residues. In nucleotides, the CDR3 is TGTGTCAGCAGCTTCAATAGCGCGAGTGTCTCAGATACGCAGTATTTG. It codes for CVSSFNSASVSDTQYL.

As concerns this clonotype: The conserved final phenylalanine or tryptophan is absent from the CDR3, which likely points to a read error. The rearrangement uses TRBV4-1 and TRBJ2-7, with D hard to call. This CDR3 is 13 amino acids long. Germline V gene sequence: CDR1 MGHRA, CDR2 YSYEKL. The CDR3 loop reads CTSSPGHWYEQYL. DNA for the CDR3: TGCACCAGCAGCCCGGGCCATTGGTACGAGCAGTACCTC.

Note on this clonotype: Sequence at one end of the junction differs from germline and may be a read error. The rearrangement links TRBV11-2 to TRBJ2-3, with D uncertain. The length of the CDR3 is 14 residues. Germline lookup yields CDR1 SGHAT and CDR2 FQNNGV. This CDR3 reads CANSLELYADTQYF. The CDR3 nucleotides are TGTGCCAACAGCCTAGAACTTTACGCCGATACGCAGTATTTT.

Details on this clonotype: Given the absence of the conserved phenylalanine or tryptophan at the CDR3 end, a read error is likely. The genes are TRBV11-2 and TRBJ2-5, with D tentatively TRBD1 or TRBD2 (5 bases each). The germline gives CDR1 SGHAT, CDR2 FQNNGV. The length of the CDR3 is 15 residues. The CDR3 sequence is CVSSSEWNQRGTQYL. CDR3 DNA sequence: TGTGTCAGCAGCTCCGAGTGGAATCAGAGGGGGACCCAGTACCTC.

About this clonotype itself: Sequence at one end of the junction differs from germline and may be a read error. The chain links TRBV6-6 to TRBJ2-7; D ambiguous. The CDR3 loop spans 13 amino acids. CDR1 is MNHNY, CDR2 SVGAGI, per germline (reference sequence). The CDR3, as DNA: TGTGCCGGCAGCCACACAGCAGTCTACGAGCAGTACTTC. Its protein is CAGSHTAVYEQYF.

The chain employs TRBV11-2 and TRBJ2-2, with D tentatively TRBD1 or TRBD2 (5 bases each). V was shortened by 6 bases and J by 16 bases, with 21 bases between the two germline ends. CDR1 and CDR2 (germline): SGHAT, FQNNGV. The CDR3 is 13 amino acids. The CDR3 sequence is CASSLTDTGVQFF. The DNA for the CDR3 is TGTGCCAGCAGTTTGACGGACACCGGGGTGCAGTTTTTT.